This T cell receptor beta chain was captured by sequencing in a study of cytomegalovirus exposure and HLA in healthy donors (dated by TCRdb to about 2017). Background on the whole study: According to an earlier analysis of 550 to 700 of the donors, 200 million or so T cells yielded 117 million unique TCR beta sequences and around 300 Gb of sequence data. To study patterns of TCR occurrence, a later analysis re-analyzed previously published TCR beta repertoires from around 670 donors and added high-resolution HLA genotyping. Of the 300 to 450 genotyped donors, 70% to 90% were placed in the genetic ancestry cluster associated with self-reported Caucasian donors. In an earlier analysis of 587 of the donors, high-throughput TCR beta sequencing was used to judge whether each TCR beta V gene segment behaved as functional or pseudogenic. In the later analysis, no new phenotypic data were used to find candidate immune exposures; instead, reliance was placed on TCR beta sequences and their occurrence across donors. Among about 400 genotyped donors of the cohort, an average of roughly 230,000 unique TCR beta nucleotide sequences was sequenced per donor, of which about 19% were non-productive. Donor age, sex, ethnicity and CMV serostatus were compiled alongside the repertoire data. Genome-wide SNP genotypes for about three fifths of the roughly 670 donors were used in a later genetic analysis, which treated that subset as a discovery cohort. In addition to the first cohort of roughly 700 subjects, a separate validation cohort of 120 different subjects was used. Five DR-DQ haplotypes were handled as single units for association and clustering because linkage in the cohort was strong. Using immunosequencing, the study profiled T cell repertoires from 666 subjects and related those repertoires to cytomegalovirus serostatus. Typing coverage differed by locus: A, B, C, DRB1 and DQB1 were typed in roughly 620-630 donors, DQA1 in about 510, DPA1 in around 610, and DPB1 in approximately 450. The study aimed to test whether cataloging public T cell receptors could reveal signatures of past pathogen exposure. HLA typing covered class I and class II loci at four-digit resolution. High-throughput TCR immunosequencing, statistical association of individual TCRs with disease status, and machine learning were combined to predict cytomegalovirus infection status. Every repertoire in the discovery cohort had been generated on one and the same sequencing platform. Around 300 gigabases of sequencing data and 80 million or so unique TCR sequences were included in an early release covering several hundred HLA-typed donors. Overall study results and their limits: Across donors, most TCR sequences were observed very rarely, whereas some public TCRs were present in many individuals. In vitro tests confirmed that a few of the cytomegalovirus-associated TCR beta chains recognize cytomegalovirus antigens. Correlated functional status among segregating V segments might reflect linkage disequilibrium, but an unknown experimental factor could not be ruled out. At a false discovery rate of 0.05, a later analysis linked around 15,000 TCR beta sequences to specific HLA alleles. The classifier was reported to diagnose cytomegalovirus status with high specificity and sensitivity in both the original cohort and the validation cohort. For the cohort, immune exposure information was limited to CMV serostatus. Some IMGT-functional V segments, including TRBV6-2 and TRBV6-3, could not be told apart with the 87-base-pair reads, so those segments were excluded. Sequencing depth was assumed to be roughly uniform across donors in the presence/absence analyses, though that assumption may not hold. A later genetic analysis associated a missense DCLRE1C variant with V-gene and J-gene trimming of TCR beta chains, and an independent cohort replicated the association. In an earlier analysis of around 600 of the donors, most TCR beta V segments were observed in productive rearrangements about 90% or about 30% of the time, broadly matching IMGT annotations. In this cohort, only TCR beta chains were sequenced, and detectable features were limited by the absence of alpha or paired-chain data. In a later analysis, most CMV-associated TCR beta chains were found to appear HLA-restricted, with HLA associations seemingly driven largely by CMV exposure. Because counts were too low, 15 to 20 rarely observed V segments, including chromosome 9 orphons, were excluded from the earlier analysis of 587 of the donors. In a later genetic analysis, fewer N-insertions in productive TCRs were reported among donors in an Asian-associated ancestry cluster than the roughly 670-donor mean. Several of the top co-occurrence clusters appeared to be linked to parvovirus B19, influenza, CMV and Epstein-Barr virus, according to a later analysis. A later analysis found that TCR association rates varied across HLA loci, with DRB1 alleles showing the most associated TCRs and HLA-C alleles the fewest. When HLA alleles, especially DR and DQ, strongly co-occurred, attributing TCR associations to individual alleles was difficult. A further reported finding was that TCR beta sequences accurately predicted the HLA-A and HLA-B alleles for most subjects in the first cohort. A cluster of highly shared sequence variants was judged likely to represent a technical artifact of the sequencing pipeline. The study gave a list of more than 150 TCR beta chains associated with cytomegalovirus. Because HLA typing was missing for some donors at each locus, association tests included only the typed subset. In a later analysis, HLA-associated TCR beta chains were found to be more clonally expanded and to have lower generation probabilities than equally common non-associated chains. According to the authors, the approach could potentially be generalized to other disease states and immunological phenotypes.

This clone was seen a few times. Its antigen target is currently unknown. Base qualities are not at hand, and no much larger clone is one base apart. The germline V gene yields SGHVS for CDR1 and FQNEAQ for CDR2. Compared with germline, V lacks 5 bases and J lacks 7 bases; bases without a gene match: 14. Its CDR3 holds 17 amino acids, cysteine through phenylalanine. The kept DNA is CDR3 alone, 51 bases in frame from the first base. Library construction relied on the immunoSEQ multiplex PCR assay. For the multiplex PCR, a mixture combining 60 forward primers for TCR Vbeta segments and 13 reverse primers for TCR Jbeta segments was used. Amplification of the CDR3 region of rearranged TCR beta genes was performed with a multiplex PCR assay on genomic DNA. The amplified TCR beta libraries were sequenced on the Illumina HiSeq System as 87-base-pair reads. The authors' pipeline ran thus. A later analysis counted tens of millions of unique TCR beta chains across the 600 to 850 repertoires, and roughly 10 million of these chains were shared by at least two donors. To remove PCR and sequencing errors, raw reads were error-corrected and collapsed into unique sequences using a nearest-neighbor algorithm that merged closely related sequences. CDR3 sequences were aligned to IMGT reference sequences to assign V, D and J gene segments. Each retained sequence needed at least a six-nucleotide match to both a V gene segment and a J gene segment. Rearrangements were classified as productive when the CDR3 lacked stop codons and remained in frame with V and J, and all other rearrangements were classified as non-productive. CDR3 was defined according to IMGT convention as the region running from the second conserved V-encoded cysteine to the conserved J-encoded phenylalanine. Sequences without an unambiguous match to a single V gene segment were excluded from the earlier analysis of 500 to 700 of the donors. An earlier analysis of 587 of the donors classified V segments as functional when productive rearrangements were above 56.7% and as segregating when the standard deviation between donors was above 5%. A statistical classification framework was built to diagnose cytomegalovirus status from the catalog of TCR beta chain sequences. V and J gene assignment, in a later analysis, came from comparing TCR nucleotide sequences with IMGT/GENE-DB human TR gene sequences. In a later analysis, CDR3 sequences and most-parsimonious VDJ recombination scenarios were assigned using the TCRdist pipeline. A later analysis defined each TCR beta chain by its CDR3 amino acid sequence plus V-gene family, and excluded reads lacking a unique V-gene family. A later analysis removed 500 to 650 highly shared, low-generation-probability nucleotide sequences to deal with suspected cross-contamination and a sequencing artifact. A later analysis calculated a clonal expansion index for each public chain from normalized within-repertoire ranks of inferred template counts. In a later analysis, generation probabilities were computed with a VDJ recombination model fitted to out-of-frame rearrangements, and the resulting probabilities were checked against IGoR. Hypergeometric tests were used in a later analysis to score TCR-TCR, TCR-HLA and TCR-CMV co-occurrence, with a repertoire-size bias correction applied to the TCR pairs. A later analysis estimated false discovery rates by permuting HLA or CMV assignments 20 times. In a later analysis, co-occurring TCRs were grouped using DBSCAN, and TCRdist sequence similarity was added for clustering within HLA-allele-positive subsets. Repertoires with fewer than 30,000 or more than 120,000 public chains were left out of co-occurrence clustering, as were a few repertoires with anomalous nucleotide sharing. TCRdb's version of the immuneACCESS table is confined to in-frame rearrangements and falls short of the full clone set. An unresolved V gene accounts for under half of the shortfall where checked; the remainder is of unknown origin. Clone size and V and J calls were adopted from that table, with D and trimming inferred from the DNA. This sample holds about 150,000 clones; approximately 81% were observed only once. Of the sample, about 1.3% is held by the ten largest clones.

In total, over 600 healthy bone marrow donors made up the cohort. Cohort members were all nominally healthy when sampled, although unrecorded immune exposures were likely present. The donor was CMV seronegative and was included in the group of 352 seronegative cohort members. Each donor provided a peripheral blood sample, and peripheral blood mononuclear cells were used for TCR beta sequencing. The Qiagen DNeasy Blood Extraction Kit was used to extract genomic DNA from the blood cell samples. Sequencing was carried out using PBMCs. This sequence was found in a man aged 18-30 years in good health and CMV-seronegative. The rearranged chain carries TRBV7-8 and TRBJ2-5, with 12 junctional bases fitting TRBD2. At the DNA level, the sequence is TGTGCCAGCAGCGCTACCCCGACTAGCGGGGGCCTCGGGACCCAGTACTTC. Translated, it reads CASSATPTSGGLGTQYF.